These T cell receptor beta chains were read from a single sample in a study of T cells in Graves' hyperthyroidism and ophthalmopathy. TCRdb reprocessed the multiplex PCR reads with MiXCR, giving one entry per CDR3 protein. The sample consists of more than 450,000 distinct CDR3 sequences, about 15% of them appearing once. The specimen sequenced was blood. These TCRs come from a woman in her thirties or forties with Graves' hyperthyroidism. Each CDR3 is given with its conserved first and last residue. A D gene is named only where the DNA matches it firmly. The size entry is marked missing in some rows and otherwise reads once, few, many or a size class.

abundance: many
len: 11
v_gene: TRBV20-1
d_gene: -
j_gene: TRBJ2-7
CDR3nt: TGCAGTGCTTGGGATGAAAATGAGCAGTACTTC
CDR3aa: CSAWDENEQYF

abundance: many
len: 16
v_gene: TRBV6-1
d_gene: -
j_gene: TRBJ2-3
CDR3nt: TGTGCCAGCAGTGAGAGGGGCCCACCTTTGGGGGATACGCAGTATTTT
CDR3aa: CASSERGPPLGDTQYF

abundance: many
len: 13
v_gene: TRBV6-1
d_gene: TRBD1
j_gene: TRBJ2-7
CDR3nt: TGTGCCAGCAAGGGACAGGAGGTCTCCGAGCAGTACTTC
CDR3aa: CASKGQEVSEQYF

abundance: many
len: 14
v_gene: TRBV11-2
d_gene: TRBD1
j_gene: TRBJ1-1
CDR3nt: TGTGCCAGCAGCTCAACAGGGGGTGGGACTGAAGCTTTCTTT
CDR3aa: CASSSTGGGTEAFF

abundance: few
len: 17
v_gene: TRBV5-5
d_gene: TRBD1
j_gene: TRBJ1-1
CDR3nt: TGTGCCAGCAGCTTGACCCGATCCGGGACAGCCCACACTGAAGCTTTCTTT
CDR3aa: CASSLTRSGTAHTEAFF

abundance: many
len: 14
v_gene: TRBV28
d_gene: TRBD1
j_gene: TRBJ1-5
CDR3nt: TGTGCCAGCAGTTCGACAGGGAAGGGTCAGCCCCAGCATTTT
CDR3aa: CASSSTGKGQPQHF

abundance: many
len: 17
v_gene: TRBV27
d_gene: TRBD2
j_gene: TRBJ2-3
CDR3nt: TGTGCCAGCAGCAAAATCCAACTAGCGGGAGCCACAGATACGCAGTATTTT
CDR3aa: CASSKIQLAGATDTQYF

abundance: many
len: 16
v_gene: TRBV10-3
d_gene: TRBD1
j_gene: TRBJ2-5
CDR3nt: TGTGCCATCAGTGAAGGGACAGGGGGACGACAAGAGACCCAGTACTTC
CDR3aa: CAISEGTGGRQETQYF

abundance: few
len: 14
v_gene: TRBV13
d_gene: -
j_gene: TRBJ2-5
CDR3nt: TGTGCCAGCAGCTCCGAGGACAGTAAAGAGACCCAGTACTTC
CDR3aa: CASSSEDSKETQYF

abundance: many
len: 18
v_gene: TRBV3-1
d_gene: TRBD2
j_gene: TRBJ2-1
CDR3nt: TGTGCCAGCAGCCAAATAAGGGGTAGCGGGAGTCCCACCAATGAGCAGTTCTTC
CDR3aa: CASSQIRGSGSPTNEQFF

abundance: -
len: 15
v_gene: TRBV5-1
d_gene: TRBD2
j_gene: TRBJ2-7
CDR3nt: TGCGCCAGCAGCGAAACTAGCGGGTCCTCCTACGAGCAGTACTTC
CDR3aa: CASSETSGSSYEQYF

abundance: -
len: 18
v_gene: TRBV5-1
d_gene: TRBD2
j_gene: TRBJ2-1
CDR3nt: TGCGCCAGCAGTTCACAGCCAAAGCGGGATAGATCCTACAATGAGCAGTTCTTC
CDR3aa: CASSSQPKRDRSYNEQFF

abundance: -
len: 15
v_gene: TRBV7-2
d_gene: TRBD1
j_gene: TRBJ1-6
CDR3nt: TGTGCCAGCAGTTTTAGACAGGGGCGGCATTCACCCCTCCACTTT
CDR3aa: CASSFRQGRHSPLHF

abundance: -
len: 18
v_gene: TRBV30
d_gene: TRBD2
j_gene: TRBJ2-2
CDR3nt: TGTGCCTGGAGTGAGCTTAGCGGGAGGGTCCCGAACACCGGGGAGCTGTTTTTT
CDR3aa: CAWSELSGRVPNTGELFF

abundance: few
len: 13
v_gene: TRBV7-9
d_gene: -
j_gene: TRBJ1-5
CDR3nt: TGTGCCAGCGGGACGGTAGCGGGGCAGCCCCAGCATTTT
CDR3aa: CASGTVAGQPQHF

abundance: many
len: 15
v_gene: TRBV3-1
d_gene: TRBD1
j_gene: TRBJ2-1
CDR3nt: TGTGCCAGCAGCCTACCGGGACAGGGACACAATGAGCAGTTCTTC
CDR3aa: CASSLPGQGHNEQFF

abundance: many
len: 14
v_gene: TRBV9
d_gene: TRBD2
j_gene: TRBJ2-1
CDR3nt: TGTGCCAGCAGCTCACGACTAGCCGGTGATGAGCAGTTCTTC
CDR3aa: CASSSRLAGDEQFF